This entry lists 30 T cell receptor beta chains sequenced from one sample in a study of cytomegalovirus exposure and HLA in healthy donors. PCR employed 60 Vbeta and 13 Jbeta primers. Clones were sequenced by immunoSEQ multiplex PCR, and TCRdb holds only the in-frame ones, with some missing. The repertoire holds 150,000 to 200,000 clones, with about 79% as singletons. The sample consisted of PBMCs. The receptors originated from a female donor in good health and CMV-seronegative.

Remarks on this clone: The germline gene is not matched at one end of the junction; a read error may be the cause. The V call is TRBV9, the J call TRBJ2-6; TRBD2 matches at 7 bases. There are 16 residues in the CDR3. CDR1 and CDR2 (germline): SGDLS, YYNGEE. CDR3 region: CASSAGGSSGANGLTF. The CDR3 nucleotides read TGTGCCAGCAGCGCCGGGGGGAGCTCTGGGGCCAACGGCCTGACTTTC.

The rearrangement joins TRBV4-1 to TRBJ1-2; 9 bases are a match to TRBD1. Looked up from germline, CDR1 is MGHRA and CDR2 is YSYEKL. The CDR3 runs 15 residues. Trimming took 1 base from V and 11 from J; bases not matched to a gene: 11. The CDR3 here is CASSQVRGTGWRYTF. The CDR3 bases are TGCGCCAGCAGCCAAGTTCGCGGGACAGGGTGGAGATACACCTTC.

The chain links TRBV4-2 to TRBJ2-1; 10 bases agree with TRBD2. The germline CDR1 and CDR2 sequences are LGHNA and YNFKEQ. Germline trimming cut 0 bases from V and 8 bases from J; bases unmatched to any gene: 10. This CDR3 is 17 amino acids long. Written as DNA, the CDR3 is TGTGCCAGCAGCCAAGATTGGGCTAGCGGGAGCCCGCATGAGCAGTTCTTC. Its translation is CASSQDWASGSPHEQFF.

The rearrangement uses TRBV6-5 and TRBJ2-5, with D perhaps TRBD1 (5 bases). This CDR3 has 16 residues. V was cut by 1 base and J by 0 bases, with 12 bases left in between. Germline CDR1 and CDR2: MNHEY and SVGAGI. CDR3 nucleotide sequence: TGTGCCAGCAGTTACTTAGGGGATTCGTACCAAGAGACCCAGTACTTC. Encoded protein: CASSYLGDSYQETQYF.

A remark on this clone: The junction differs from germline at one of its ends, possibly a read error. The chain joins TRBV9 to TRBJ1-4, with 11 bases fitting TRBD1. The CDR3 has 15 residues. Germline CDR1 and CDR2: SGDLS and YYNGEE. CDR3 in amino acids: CASSVEGTGGEKLFF. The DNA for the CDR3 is TGTGCTAGCAGCGTAGAGGGGACAGGGGGGGAGAAACTGTTTTTT.

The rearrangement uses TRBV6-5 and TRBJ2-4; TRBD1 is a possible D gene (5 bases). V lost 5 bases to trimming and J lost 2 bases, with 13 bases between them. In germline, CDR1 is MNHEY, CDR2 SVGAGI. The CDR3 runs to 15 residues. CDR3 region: CASSTAGQSKNIQYF. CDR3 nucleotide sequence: TGTGCCAGCAGTACGGCAGGACAATCCAAAAACATTCAGTACTTC.

For the CDR3, the DNA is TGTGCCAGCAGTTTGGGACAGCTAGATAATCAGCCCCAGCATTTT. Protein sequence: CASSLGQLDNQPQHF. This chain links TRBV2 with TRBJ1-5; TRBD1 agrees at 7 bases. V lost 5 bases, J lost 4 bases, and 8 bases stayed unmatched. This CDR3 spans 15 amino acids. In germline, CDR1 is SNHLY, CDR2 FYNNEI. The whole variable domain, filled in from reference TRBV2 and TRBJ1-5, reads EPEVTQTPSHQVTQMGQEVILRCVPISNHLYFYWYRQILGQKVEFLVSFYNNEISEKSEIFDDQFSVERPDGSNFTLKIRSTKLEDSAMYFCASSLGQLDNQPQHFGDGTRLSIL.

The CDR3 nucleotides are TGTGCCAGCAGGTCAATCCAGGGAAGGAACTATGGCTACACCTTC. Protein: CASRSIQGRNYGYTF. This chain links TRBV27 with TRBJ1-2, with D possibly TRBD1 on 5 matching bases. Germline CDR1 and CDR2: MNHEY and SMNVEV (reference sequence). The CDR3 spans 15 residues. Trimming left V 6 bases short and J 2 bases short, with 16 bases between.

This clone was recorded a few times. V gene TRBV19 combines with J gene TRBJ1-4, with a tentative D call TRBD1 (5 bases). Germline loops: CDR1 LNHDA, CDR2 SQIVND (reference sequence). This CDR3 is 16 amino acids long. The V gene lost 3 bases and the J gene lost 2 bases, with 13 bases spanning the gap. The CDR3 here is CASSMYRGSTNEKLFF. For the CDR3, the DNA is TGTGCCAGTAGTATGTATCGGGGGAGCACTAATGAAAAACTGTTTTTT.

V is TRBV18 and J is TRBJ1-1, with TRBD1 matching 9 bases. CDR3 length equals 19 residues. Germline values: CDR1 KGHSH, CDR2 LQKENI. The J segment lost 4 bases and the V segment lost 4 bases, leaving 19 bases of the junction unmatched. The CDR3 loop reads CASSLQLGTGGLRGTEAFF. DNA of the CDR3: TGTGCCAGCTCACTCCAACTCGGAACAGGGGGCCTGCGGGGCACTGAAGCTTTCTTT.

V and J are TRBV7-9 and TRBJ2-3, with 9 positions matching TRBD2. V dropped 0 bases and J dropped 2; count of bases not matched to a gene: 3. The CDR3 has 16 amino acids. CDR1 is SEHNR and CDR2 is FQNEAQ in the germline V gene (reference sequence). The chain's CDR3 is CASSLASGGFTDTQYF. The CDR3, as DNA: TGTGCCAGCAGCTTAGCTAGCGGGGGATTCACAGATACGCAGTATTTT.

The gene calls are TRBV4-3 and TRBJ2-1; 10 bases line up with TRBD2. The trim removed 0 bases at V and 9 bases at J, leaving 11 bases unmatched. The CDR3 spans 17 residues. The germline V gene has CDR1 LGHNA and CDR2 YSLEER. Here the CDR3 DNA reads TGCGCCAGCAGCCAAGATATCCCTAGCGGGAGCGCGGGTGAGCAGTTCTTC. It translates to CASSQDIPSGSAGEQFF.

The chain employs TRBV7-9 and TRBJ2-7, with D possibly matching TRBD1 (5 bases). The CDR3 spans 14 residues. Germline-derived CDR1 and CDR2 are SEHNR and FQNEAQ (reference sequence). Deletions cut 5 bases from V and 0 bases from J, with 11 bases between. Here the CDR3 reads CASSLGRSSYEQYF. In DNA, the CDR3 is TGTGCCAGCAGCCTGGGGCGCAGCTCCTACGAGCAGTACTTC.

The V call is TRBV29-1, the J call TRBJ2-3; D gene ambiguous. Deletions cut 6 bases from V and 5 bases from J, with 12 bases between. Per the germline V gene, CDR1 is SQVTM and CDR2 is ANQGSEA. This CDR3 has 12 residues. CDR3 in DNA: TGCAGCGTCTGGAGAAGGAGAGATACGCAGTATTTT. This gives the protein CSVWRRRDTQYF.

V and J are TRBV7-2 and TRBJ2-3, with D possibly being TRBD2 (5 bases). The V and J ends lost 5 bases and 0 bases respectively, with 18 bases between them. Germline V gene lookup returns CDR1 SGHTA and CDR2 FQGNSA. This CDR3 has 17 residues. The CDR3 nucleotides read TGTGCCAGCAGCAGGGCGGGTGGTGAACCTAGCACAGATACGCAGTATTTT. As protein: CASSRAGGEPSTDTQYF.

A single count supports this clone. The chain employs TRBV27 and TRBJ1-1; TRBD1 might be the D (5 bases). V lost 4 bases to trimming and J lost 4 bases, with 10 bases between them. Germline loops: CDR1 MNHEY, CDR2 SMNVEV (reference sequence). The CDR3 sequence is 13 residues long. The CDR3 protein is CASSYGRVTEAFF. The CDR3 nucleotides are TGTGCCAGCAGTTACGGCAGGGTCACTGAAGCTTTCTTT.

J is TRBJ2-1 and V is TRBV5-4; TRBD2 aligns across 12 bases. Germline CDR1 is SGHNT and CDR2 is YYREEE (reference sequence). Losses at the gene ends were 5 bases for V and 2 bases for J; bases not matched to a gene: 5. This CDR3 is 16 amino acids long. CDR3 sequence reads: CASRGWTSGTYNEQFF. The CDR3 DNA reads TGTGCCAGCAGAGGGTGGACTAGCGGGACCTACAATGAGCAGTTCTTC.

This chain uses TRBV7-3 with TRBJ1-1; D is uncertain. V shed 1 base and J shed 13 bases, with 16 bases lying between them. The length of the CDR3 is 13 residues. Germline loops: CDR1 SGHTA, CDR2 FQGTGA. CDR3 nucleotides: TGTGCCAGCAGCTTAATTGGAGCCGGGGTGGTTTTCTTT. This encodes CASSLIGAGVVFF.

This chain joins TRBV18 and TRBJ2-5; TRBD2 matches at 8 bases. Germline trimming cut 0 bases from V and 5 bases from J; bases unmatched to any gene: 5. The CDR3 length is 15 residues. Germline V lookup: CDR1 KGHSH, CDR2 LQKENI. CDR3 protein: CASSPPPAGVETQYF. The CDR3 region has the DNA TGTGCCAGCTCACCACCCCCAGCGGGGGTGGAGACCCAGTACTTC.

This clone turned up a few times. In DNA, the CDR3 is TGTGCCAGCTCACCACCGGGAACAGGGCTCGGGGAGACCCAGTACTTC. It specifies CASSPPGTGLGETQYF. The chain has TRBV18 and TRBJ2-5; D possibly corresponds to TRBD1 (6 bases). Germline-derived CDR1 and CDR2 are KGHSH and LQKENI. V lost 0 bases, J lost 5 bases, and 16 bases lay in between. The length of the CDR3 is 16 residues.

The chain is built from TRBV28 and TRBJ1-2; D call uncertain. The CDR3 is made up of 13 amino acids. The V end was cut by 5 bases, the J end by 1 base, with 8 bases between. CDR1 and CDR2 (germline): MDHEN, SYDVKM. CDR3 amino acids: CASSPTGNYGYTF. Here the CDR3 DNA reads TGTGCCAGCAGTCCGACGGGTAACTATGGCTACACCTTC.

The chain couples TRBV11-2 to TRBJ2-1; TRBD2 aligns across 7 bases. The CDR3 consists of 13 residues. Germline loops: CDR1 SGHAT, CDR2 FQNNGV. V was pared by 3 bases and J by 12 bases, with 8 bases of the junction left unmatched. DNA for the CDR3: TGTGCCAGCAGCTTTGGACGGCGGGGGTTGCAGTTCTTC. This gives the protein CASSFGRRGLQFF.

CDR3 residues: CASSNRDRIHF. The CDR3 DNA reads TGTGCCAGCAGCAACCGGGACAGGATCCACTTT. This rearrangement joins TRBV28 to TRBJ1-6; TRBD1 matches at 8 bases. V was pared by 6 bases and J by 17 bases, with 6 bases of the junction left unmatched. CDR1 is MDHEN and CDR2 is SYDVKM in the germline V gene. The CDR3 contains 11 residues.

In DNA, the CDR3 is TGTGCCAGCAGCAATCTACCTGGGACTAGCCATAATGAGCAGTTCTTC. Protein: CASSNLPGTSHNEQFF. This chain joins TRBV7-2 and TRBJ2-1, with TRBD2 matching over 9 bases. The CDR3 spans 16 residues. Germline assignment: CDR1 SGHTA and CDR2 FQGNSA. Unmatched junction bases numbered 12, after V lost 5 bases and J lost 7 bases.

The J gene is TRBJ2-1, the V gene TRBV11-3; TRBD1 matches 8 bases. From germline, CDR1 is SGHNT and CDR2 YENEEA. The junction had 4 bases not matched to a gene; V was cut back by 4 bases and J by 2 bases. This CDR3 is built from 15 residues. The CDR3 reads CASSSTGAAYNEQFF. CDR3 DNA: TGTGCCAGCAGCTCGACAGGGGCGGCCTACAATGAGCAGTTCTTC. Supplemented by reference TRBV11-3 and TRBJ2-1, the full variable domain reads EAGVVQSPRYKIIEKKQPVAFWCNPISGHNTLYWYLQNLGQGPELLIRYENEEAVDDSQLPKDRFSAERLKGVDSTLKIQPAELGDSAVYLCASSSTGAAYNEQFFGPGTRLTVL.

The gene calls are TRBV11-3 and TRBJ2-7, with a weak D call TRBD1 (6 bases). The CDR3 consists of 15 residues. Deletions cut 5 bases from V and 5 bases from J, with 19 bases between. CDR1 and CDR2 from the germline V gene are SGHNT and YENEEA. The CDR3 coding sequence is TGTGCCAGCAGCCCAGCAGGGGCCACTACCCACGAGCAGTACTTC. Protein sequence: CASSPAGATTHEQYF.

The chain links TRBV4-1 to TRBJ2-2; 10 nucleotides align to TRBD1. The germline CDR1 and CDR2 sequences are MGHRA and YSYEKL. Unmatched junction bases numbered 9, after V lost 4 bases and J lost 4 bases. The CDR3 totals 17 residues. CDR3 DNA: TGCGCCAGCAGCCTAACTCGACAGGGGGCTGGCACCGGGGAGCTGTTTTTT. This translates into CASSLTRQGAGTGELFF.

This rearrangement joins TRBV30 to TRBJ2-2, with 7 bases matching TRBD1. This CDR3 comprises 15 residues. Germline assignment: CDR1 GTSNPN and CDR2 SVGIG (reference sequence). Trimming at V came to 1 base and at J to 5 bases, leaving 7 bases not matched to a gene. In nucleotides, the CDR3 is TGTGCCTGGAGTGGGTGGGACAGAAAGACCGGGGAGCTGTTTTTT. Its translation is CAWSGWDRKTGELFF.

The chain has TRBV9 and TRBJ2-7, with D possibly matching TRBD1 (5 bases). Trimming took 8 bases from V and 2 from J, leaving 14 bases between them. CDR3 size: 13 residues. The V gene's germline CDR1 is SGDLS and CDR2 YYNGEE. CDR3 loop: CASGQGVAYEQYF. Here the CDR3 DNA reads TGTGCCAGTGGGCAGGGCGTTGCCTACGAGCAGTACTTC.

This CDR3 reads CASSSTSGVSYEQYF. As DNA, the CDR3 is TGTGCCAGCAGCTCGACTAGCGGGGTGAGCTACGAGCAGTACTTC. This chain links TRBV7-2 with TRBJ2-7; 11 nucleotides align to TRBD2. J lost 3 bases, V lost 4 bases, and 5 bases had no gene match. CDR1 is SGHTA, CDR2 FQGNSA, per germline. This CDR3 is built from 15 residues.